This T cell receptor beta chain was obtained from a study of cytomegalovirus exposure and HLA in healthy donors. Study-wide background: Most genotyped donors, over 70% of about 360, had Caucasian-associated genetic ancestry. Broader study findings: The study labeled roughly 160 TCR beta chains cytomegalovirus-associated.

As for this clone: Its antigen is currently unknown.

With 60 Vbeta and 13 Jbeta primers, the PCR was carried out. Assay used: immunoSEQ multiplex PCR; TCRdb lists only in-frame clones, some missing. The table shows around 150,000 clones, with 82% occurring only once. Germline assignment: CDR1 SEHNR and CDR2 FQNEAQ (reference sequence). The length of the CDR3 is 18 residues. J gave up 5 bases and V 2 bases, and 12 bases lay outside the gene matches. The sequencing sample was made of PBMCs. The clonotype comes from a girl aged 10 to 17 in good health and CMV-seropositive. The rearrangement uses TRBV7-9 and TRBJ2-5; TRBD1 aligns across 12 bases. The CDR3 loop is CASSLSSGQGAIQETQYF. DNA of the CDR3: TGTGCCAGCAGCTTAAGTTCGGGACAGGGGGCTATCCAGGAGACCCAGTACTTC.